This T cell receptor beta chain appears in the sequencing data of a study of early T cells in non-severe SARS-CoV-2 infection. Study-wide background: Investigators sequenced bulk RNA drawn from unsorted whole blood, and chains remained unpaired.

As part of library construction, unique molecular identifiers were attached to individual cDNA molecules. TCRdb passed the 5' RACE reads through MiXCR, listing each CDR3 protein once. The sample holds 95,000 to 110,000 distinct CDR3 sequences, 11% seen once. Germline CDR1 LNHNV, CDR2 YYDKDF (reference sequence). CDR3 length: 14 residues. V was pared by 6 bases and J by 2 bases, with 2 bases of the junction left unmatched. Sequencing used whole blood. The chain is built from TRBV15 and TRBJ2-7; 12 bases fit TRBD2. The sequence came from an adult who was a healthcare worker with PCR-confirmed SARS-CoV-2 infection or an uninfected control (not recorded which). For the CDR3, the DNA is TGTGCCACCAGTTGGACTAGCGGGACCTACGAGCAGTACTTC. As protein: CATSWTSGTYEQYF.